Presented here are 27 T cell receptor beta chains from one specimen sequenced in a study of cytomegalovirus exposure and HLA in healthy donors (dated by TCRdb to the late 2010s). Preparation of the library involved the immunoSEQ multiplex PCR assay. The multiplex PCR relied on a mix of 60 forward primers for TCR Vbeta segments and 13 reverse primers for TCR Jbeta segments. TCRdb provides this immuneACCESS table in a form limited to in-frame rearrangements. Some clones are lacking; in checked studies, under half of them reflect an unresolved V gene, and why the rest are absent is not known. The sample table holds approximately 140,000 clones, of which over 60% were seen once. Approximately 2.9% of the sample comes from the top ten. The specimen sequenced was PBMCs. All receptors come from a man between 35 and 55 years old in good health and CMV-seropositive.

This clone was seen a few times. V usage is TRBV18 and J usage is TRBJ2-7; 7 bases align to TRBD1. CDR1 is KGHSH and CDR2 is LQKENI in the germline V gene. J was trimmed by 2 bases and V by 5 bases; bases with no gene match: 3. The CDR3 is 13 residues long. The CDR3 reads CASSSGQTYEQYF. In DNA form, the CDR3 reads TGTGCCAGCTCATCGGGACAGACCTACGAGCAGTACTTC.

This chain uses TRBV5-1 with TRBJ2-7, with D unclear. There are 16 residues in the CDR3. Trimming took 0 bases from V and 7 from J, leaving 20 bases between them. The germline V gene has CDR1 SGHRS and CDR2 YFSETQ. This chain's CDR3 is CASSLESEIPMREQYF. CDR3 DNA: TGCGCCAGCAGCTTGGAGTCAGAAATCCCAATGCGGGAGCAGTACTTC.

The rearrangement links TRBV5-1 to TRBJ2-1; 8 nucleotides agree with TRBD2. The CDR3 contains 14 residues. Germline assignment: CDR1 SGHRS and CDR2 YFSETQ. V lost 4 bases, J lost 5 bases, and 5 bases stayed unmatched. CDR3: CASSARLANNEQFF. Here the CDR3 DNA reads TGCGCCAGCAGCGCTCGACTAGCGAACAATGAGCAGTTCTTC.

This sequence joins TRBV18 and TRBJ2-7; perhaps TRBD2 as D (6 bases). V was cut by 2 bases and J by 3 bases, with 14 bases left in between. This CDR3 has 15 amino acids. Per the germline V gene, CDR1 is KGHSH and CDR2 is LQKENI. The CDR3 sequence: CASSPTLLEGYEQYF. CDR3 DNA: TGTGCCAGCTCACCAACCCTTTTGGAGGGCTACGAGCAGTACTTC.

With regard to this clone: The sample carries other DNA sequences with the same CDR3. The gene calls are TRBV27 and TRBJ2-5; 11 positions match TRBD2. The CDR3 sequence is 22 residues long. The V gene's germline CDR1 is MNHEY and CDR2 SMNVEV (reference sequence). The V and J ends lost 5 bases and 3 bases, in that order; junction bases with no gene match: 26. CDR3 sequence: CASSPGRGVSGRAWGPKETQYF. The CDR3, as DNA: TGTGCCAGCAGTCCGGGGCGGGGAGTTAGCGGGAGGGCATGGGGACCCAAAGAGACCCAGTACTTC.

The chain links TRBV7-3 to TRBJ2-2, with D possibly TRBD2 on 5 matching bases. Germline CDR1 is SGHTA and CDR2 is FQGTGA. CDR3 length equals 14 residues. Trimming took off 4 bases at V and 6 bases at J, with 12 bases between the two ends. The CDR3 spells CASSSGLFSGELFF. In DNA, the CDR3 is TGTGCCAGCAGCTCCGGACTTTTTTCCGGGGAGCTGTTTTTT.

This clone was seen only a few times. The genes are TRBV28 and TRBJ2-1; 8 positions agree with TRBD1. This CDR3 has 12 residues. The trim removed 7 bases at V and 10 bases at J, leaving 6 bases unmatched. Germline-derived CDR1 and CDR2 are MDHEN and SYDVKM. Here the CDR3 reads CASTTGDREQFF. The CDR3 coding sequence is TGTGCCAGCACGACAGGGGATCGGGAGCAGTTCTTC.

This sequence joins TRBV28 and TRBJ2-4; TRBD1 might be the D (6 bases). Germline CDR1 and CDR2: MDHEN and SYDVKM. The CDR3 is 16 residues long. V gave up 1 base and J gave up 3 bases, with 13 bases separating them. The CDR3 sequence: CASSLSGQSYKNIQYF. CDR3 DNA: TGTGCCAGCAGTTTATCCGGACAGAGCTACAAAAACATTCAGTACTTC.

This chain uses TRBV6-5 with TRBJ1-5, with D possibly being TRBD1 (6 bases). With 5 bases removed from V and 6 bases from J, the gap between germline ends came to 14 bases. The CDR3 contains 14 residues. Germline V gene lookup returns CDR1 MNHEY and CDR2 SVGAGI. Here the CDR3 reads CASSATGQFQPQHF. CDR3 DNA: TGTGCCAGCAGTGCAACAGGGCAGTTTCAGCCCCAGCATTTT.

This chain links TRBV7-3 with TRBJ2-7; a possible D gene is TRBD2 (6 bases). CDR3 size: 14 residues. Germline V lookup: CDR1 SGHTA, CDR2 FQGTGA. V was pared by 2 bases and J by 2 bases, with 10 bases between. The CDR3 is CASSLYAGPYEQYF. CDR3 nucleotides: TGTGCCAGCAGCTTATACGCGGGACCCTACGAGCAGTACTTC.

V usage is TRBV7-9 and J usage is TRBJ2-1; 9 positions agree with TRBD2. V gave up 4 bases and J gave up 0 bases; unmatched junction bases: 4. The germline V gene encodes CDR1 SEHNR and CDR2 FQNEAQ (reference sequence). The CDR3 totals 16 residues. CDR3 sequence: CASSSSSGNSYNEQFF. CDR3 nucleotide sequence: TGTGCCAGCAGCTCCTCTAGCGGGAACTCCTACAATGAGCAGTTCTTC. Supplemented by reference TRBV7-9 and TRBJ2-1, the full variable domain reads DTGVSQNPRHKITKRGQNVTFRCDPISEHNRLYWYRQTLGQGPEFLTYFQNEAQLEKSRLLSDRFSAERPKGSFSTLEIQRTEQGDSAMYLCASSSSSGNSYNEQFFGPGTRLTVL.

This clone was seen a few times. The chain employs TRBV11-2 and TRBJ1-3, with D possibly matching TRBD1 (5 bases). The CDR3 length is 17 residues. Germline CDR1 SGHAT, CDR2 FQNNGV. V was pared by 1 base and J by 8 bases, with 21 bases between. The CDR3 loop is CASSLVSGRGTEDTIYF. In nucleotides, the CDR3 is TGTGCCAGCAGCTTAGTTTCAGGGAGGGGTACTGAAGACACCATATATTTT.

The chain couples TRBV2 to TRBJ1-5; perhaps TRBD1 as D (6 bases). V was trimmed by 3 bases and J by 4 bases, leaving 13 bases between them. The CDR3 is 15 amino acids. CDR1 is SNHLY, CDR2 FYNNEI, per germline. CDR3 sequence (DNA): TGTGCCAGCAGTGACACAGGGTTTACTAATCAGCCCCAGCATTTT. Translation gives CASSDTGFTNQPQHF.

This clone appeared a few times. The chain is built from TRBV5-4 and TRBJ1-1; 12 positions agree with TRBD1. V shed 4 bases, J shed 7 bases, and the junction held 8 bases outside the gene matches. The CDR3 length is 15 residues. Looked up from germline, CDR1 is SGHNT and CDR2 is YYREEE (reference sequence). CDR3 protein: CASSPRDRGPIEAFF. CDR3 coding DNA: TGTGCCAGCAGCCCCCGGGACAGGGGGCCTATTGAAGCTTTCTTT.

The chain links TRBV5-5 to TRBJ1-5, with 7 bases fitting TRBD1. There are 14 residues in the CDR3. Germline V CDR1 and CDR2: SGHKS, YYEKEE (reference sequence). Losses at the gene ends were 2 bases for V and 7 bases for J; bases not matched to a gene: 6. This CDR3 is CASSLQGSGQPQHF. The CDR3 bases are TGTGCCAGCAGCTTACAGGGGTCAGGGCAGCCCCAGCATTTT.

V usage is TRBV7-9 and J usage is TRBJ1-6, with TRBD1 as a possible D gene (6 bases). Germline values: CDR1 SEHNR, CDR2 FQNEAQ (reference sequence). This CDR3 has 17 residues. V shed 1 base and J shed 10 bases, with 20 bases lying between them. As DNA, the CDR3 is TGTGCCAGCAGCTTAGATCACACAGGGAAGGTTTCGTCACCCCTCCACTTT. Amino acids: CASSLDHTGKVSSPLHF.

The chain uses TRBV19 and TRBJ1-4; TRBD1 is a possible D gene (5 bases). CDR3 length equals 14 residues. Germline CDR1 and CDR2: LNHDA and SQIVND (reference sequence). V gave up 8 bases and J gave up 3 bases, with 13 bases separating them. The CDR3 DNA reads TGTGCCAGTTGGGGGGACGGACCTAATGAAAAACTGTTTTTT. The encoded protein is CASWGDGPNEKLFF. The variable domain in full, completed from reference TRBV19 and TRBJ1-4, reads DGGITQSPKYLFRKEGQNVTLSCEQNLNHDAMYWYRQDPGQGLRLIYYSQIVNDFQKGDIAEGYSVSREKKESFPLTVTSAQKNPTAFYLCASWGDGPNEKLFFGSGTQLSVL.

The chain links TRBV13 to TRBJ2-7; tentatively, D is TRBD2 (6 bases). The V and J ends lost 9 bases and 5 bases respectively, with 17 bases between them. CDR1 and CDR2 (germline): PRHDT, FYEKMQ (reference sequence). This CDR3 is 13 amino acids long. The CDR3 nucleotides read TGTGCCAGTTCATACTGGGAGGACGACGAGCAGTACTTC. Amino acids: CASSYWEDDEQYF. Full variable domain (remainder filled in from reference TRBV13 and TRBJ2-7): AAGVIQSPRHLIKEKRETATLKCYPIPRHDTVYWYQQGPGQDPQFLISFYEKMQSDKGSIPDRFSAQQFSDYHSELNMSSLELGDSALYFCASSYWEDDEQYFGPGTRLTVT.

The V and J genes are TRBV2 and TRBJ1-1; TRBD1 agrees at 7 bases. From germline, CDR1 is SNHLY and CDR2 FYNNEI. V lost 4 bases and J lost 8; bases outside the gene matches: 4. This CDR3 is built from 12 residues. The CDR3 is CASSVTGSEAFF. CDR3 DNA: TGTGCCAGCAGTGTGACAGGGTCCGAAGCTTTCTTT.

This clone showed up just a few times. The rearrangement uses TRBV6-4 and TRBJ2-3, with 7 bases fitting TRBD1. Unmatched junction bases numbered 7, after V lost 6 bases and J lost 4 bases. The length of the CDR3 is 14 residues. Germline loops: CDR1 MRHNA, CDR2 SNTAGT. The CDR3 protein is CASSPGTDADTQYF. CDR3 bases: TGTGCCAGCAGCCCCGGGACAGACGCAGATACGCAGTATTTT.

The CDR3 DNA reads TGCGCCAGCGGCGACAGGGTTCTGGGCTCCTACGAGCAGTACTTC. As protein: CASGDRVLGSYEQYF. The chain couples TRBV5-1 to TRBJ2-5; 7 nucleotides match TRBD1. The J call may be in error: the DNA end matches TRBJ2-7 better. The CDR3 totals 15 residues. In germline, CDR1 is SGHRS, CDR2 YFSETQ.

The V call is TRBV19, the J call TRBJ2-1; 12 bases map to TRBD1. CDR1 and CDR2 (germline): LNHDA, SQIVND (reference sequence). The CDR3 runs 16 residues. The V gene end was trimmed by 6 bases and the J gene end by 7 bases; junction bases not matched to a gene: 10. This chain's CDR3 is CASRHTGTGGSNEQFF. In nucleotides, the CDR3 is TGTGCCAGTAGGCATACCGGGACAGGGGGCTCGAATGAGCAGTTCTTC.

This clone came up a few times. The chain carries TRBV28 and TRBJ2-4; 8 nucleotides line up with TRBD1. The junction had 6 bases not matched to a gene; V was cut back by 4 bases and J by 1 base. This CDR3 is built from 16 residues. In germline, CDR1 is MDHEN, CDR2 SYDVKM. Here the CDR3 DNA reads TGTGCCAGCAGTTATACAGGGGACAGGGCCAAAAACATTCAGTACTTC. Its protein is CASSYTGDRAKNIQYF.

The chain has TRBV9 and TRBJ2-1; 7 positions match TRBD2. The CDR3 covers 15 residues. Trimming cost V 0 bases and J 4 bases; bases outside gene matches: 4. CDR1 is SGDLS and CDR2 is YYNGEE in the germline V gene. Here the CDR3 reads CASSVVGRAYNEQFF. CDR3 nucleotides: TGTGCCAGCAGCGTAGTAGGGAGGGCATACAATGAGCAGTTCTTC.

The V gene is TRBV28, the J gene TRBJ2-2; TRBD1 matches at 7 bases. This CDR3 has 16 amino acids. Germline V gives CDR1 MDHEN, CDR2 SYDVKM. The V and J ends lost 7 bases and 4 bases, in that order; junction bases with no gene match: 12. CDR3 protein: CASTPYGTAATGELFF. CDR3 in DNA: TGTGCCAGCACCCCTTACGGGACAGCCGCCACCGGGGAGCTGTTTTTT.

This rearrangement joins TRBV7-9 to TRBJ2-1, with TRBD2 matching 9 bases. With 4 bases clipped from V and 2 bases from J, the junction kept 9 bases outside the gene matches. CDR3 length: 17 amino acids. Germline loops: CDR1 SEHNR, CDR2 FQNEAQ (reference sequence). This CDR3 reads CASSSSDLAGTYNEQFF. The CDR3 nucleotides read TGTGCCAGCAGCTCAAGTGATCTAGCGGGGACCTACAATGAGCAGTTCTTC.

The V and J genes are TRBV7-3 and TRBJ2-2; TRBD1 matches 11 bases. Germline V gene lookup returns CDR1 SGHTA and CDR2 FQGTGA. The CDR3 runs to 14 residues. Trimming cost V 6 bases and J 6 bases; bases outside gene matches: 3. CDR3 DNA sequence: TGTGCCAGCAGACCGGGACAGGGGGCCGGGGAGCTGTTTTTT. This codes for CASRPGQGAGELFF.